What follows are 6 T cell receptor beta chains derived from one specimen sequenced in a study of shared clonotypes between healthy human individuals. Libraries were prepared by immunoSEQ multiplex PCR; TCRdb keeps only in-frame clonotypes and omits some of them. The table includes approximately 2.4 million clones, almost 96% detected once. Sequencing used naive CD4+ T cells sorted from blood. Specified subset: CD45RA+ positively selected. All receptors come from a young man in good health.

The chain carries TRBV4-1 and TRBJ1-2; no clear D. Germline loops: CDR1 MGHRA, CDR2 YSYEKL. The CDR3 has 15 residues. Between the trimmed V and J ends, which lost 4 bases and 0 bases, there was a span of 12 bases. DNA of the CDR3: TGCGCCAGCAGCCCTCACAGTTCCGCTAACTATGGCTACACCTTC. Translation: CASSPHSSANYGYTF.

This chain connects TRBV5-1 to TRBJ1-2, with D possibly matching TRBD1 (6 bases). The germline CDR1 and CDR2 sequences are SGHRS and YFSETQ. This CDR3 is 13 amino acids long. The germline V and J ends were trimmed by 3 bases and 4 bases, with 10 bases remaining between them. CDR3 region: CASSSGVGYGYTF. For the CDR3, the DNA is TGCGCCAGCAGCTCAGGGGTGGGCTATGGCTACACCTTC.

The chain has TRBV19 and TRBJ1-5, with D possibly being TRBD1 (6 bases). The CDR3 totals 16 residues. Trimming cost V 6 bases and J 5 bases, with 20 bases left between them. Germline values: CDR1 LNHDA, CDR2 SQIVND (reference sequence). Written as DNA, the CDR3 is TGTGCCAGTAGAGGGATGATAGGGGGAGAGTATCAGCCCCAGCATTTT. This gives the protein CASRGMIGGEYQPQHF.

Note on this clone: Other nucleotide sequences from this sample produce the same CDR3. V usage is TRBV4-3 and J usage is TRBJ2-3; TRBD1 agrees at 9 bases. J lost 1 base, V lost 2 bases, and 1 base had no gene match. The CDR3 runs to 15 residues. Germline CDR1 reads LGHNA; CDR2 reads YSLEER. CDR3 nucleotides: TGCGCCAGCAGCCAACGGGACAGGGGCACAGATACGCAGTATTTT. Protein: CASSQRDRGTDTQYF.

The chain is built from TRBV30 and TRBJ2-2; D could derive from TRBD1 or TRBD2 (5 bases each). The CDR3 is made up of 16 amino acids. Per germline, CDR1 GTSNPN and CDR2 SVGIG (reference sequence). Trimming shortened V by 3 bases and J by 0 bases, and 14 bases separated the two germline ends. The CDR3 DNA sequence: TGTGCCTGGAGCGGCCTGGGGGATTCGAACACCGGGGAGCTGTTTTTT. It specifies CAWSGLGDSNTGELFF.

The chain links TRBV7-6 to TRBJ1-1; the match to TRBD1 covers 10 bases. Germline loops: CDR1 SGHVS, CDR2 FNYEAQ. Trimming took 1 base from V and 0 from J; bases not matched to a gene: 5. The CDR3 totals 17 residues. CDR3 in DNA: TGTGCCAGCAGCTTAGGGCCGGGACAGGGGATGAACACTGAAGCTTTCTTT. Its translation is CASSLGPGQGMNTEAFF.